This TCR beta chain was sequenced for a study of T cell responses to AZD1222 COVID-19 vaccine. Measured with immunoSEQ multiplex PCR; TCRdb has only the in-frame clones, and not every one. The table lists 120,000 or so clones, 80% to 90% of them singletons. This clone was picked up one time. V was trimmed by 0 bases and J by 4 bases, leaving 13 bases between them. The CDR3 spans 17 residues. Germline V gene data show CDR1 as LNHNV and CDR2 as YYDKDF (reference sequence). The receptor comes from an adult in good health. The sequences come from peripheral blood, collected on day 0 of AZD1222 vaccination. The chain carries TRBV15 and TRBJ1-6; tentatively, D is TRBD1 (5 bases). The CDR3 region has the DNA TGTGCCACCAGCAGAGATACGGCGACAGATTATAATTCACCCCTCCACTTT. Its protein product is CATSRDTATDYNSPLHF.